This entry lists 5 T cell receptor beta chains sequenced from one sample in a study of blood T cell repertoires in COVID-19. This table comes from immunoSEQ multiplex PCR, and its TCRdb copy is limited to in-frame clones, with some not included. The data show roughly 100,000 clones, around 88% seen once. The sequenced sample was peripheral blood. The receptor source for this set is a woman aged 65 to 85 with acute or convalescent COVID-19.

This chain joins TRBV3-1 (or the pseudogene TRBV3-2) and TRBJ2-3; no definite D call. Germline-derived CDR1 and CDR2 are LGHDT and YNNKEL (reference sequence). The V gene lost 6 bases and the J gene lost 1 base, with 8 bases spanning the gap. CDR3 size: 13 residues. CDR3 sequence reads: CASRREGTDTQYF. The CDR3 DNA reads TGTGCCAGCAGACGTGAGGGCACAGATACGCAGTATTTT.

The CDR3 region is CASSQGGLQGEKLFF. The DNA for the CDR3 is TGTGCCAGCAGCCAAGGGGGACTTCAGGGTGAAAAACTGTTTTTT. J is TRBJ1-4 and V is TRBV3-1 (or the pseudogene TRBV3-2); possible D gene TRBD1, 5 bases. Germline values: CDR1 LGHDT, CDR2 YNNKEL (reference sequence). This CDR3 comprises 15 residues. Trimming took 1 base from V and 7 from J, leaving 13 bases between them.

This clone was counted a few times. The chain carries TRBV5-4 and TRBJ2-1; 9 bases agree with TRBD2. V shed 3 bases and J 8 bases; nucleotides not matched to a gene: 6. This CDR3 contains 14 residues. CDR1 is SGHNT and CDR2 is YYREEE in the germline V gene (reference sequence). CDR3 sequence: CASSSGLATHEQFF. As DNA, the CDR3 is TGTGCCAGCAGCTCCGGACTAGCGACCCATGAGCAGTTCTTC. The whole variable domain, remainder taken from reference TRBV5-4 and TRBJ2-1, is ETGVTQSPTHLIKTRGQQVTLRCSSQSGHNTVSWYQQALGQGPQFIFQYYREEENGRGNFPPRFSGLQFPNYSSELNVNALELDDSALYLCASSSGLATHEQFFGPGTRLTVL.

The chain carries TRBV7-8 and TRBJ1-4, with TRBD1 matching 11 bases. This CDR3 is built from 15 residues. CDR1 is SGHVS and CDR2 is FQNEAQ in the germline V gene. J lost 8 bases, V lost 5 bases, and 7 bases had no gene match. CDR3 loop: CASSRGGTGGEKLFF. The CDR3 nucleotides read TGTGCCAGCAGCCGCGGGGGGACAGGGGGAGAAAAACTGTTTTTT.

This clone was detected once. CDR3 in amino acids: CASSTGTGGYEQYF. The CDR3 DNA follows: TGCGCCAGCAGTACCGGGACAGGGGGCTACGAGCAGTACTTC. This chain connects TRBV5-1 to TRBJ2-7; the match to TRBD1 covers 11 bases. V dropped 5 bases and J dropped 3; count of bases not matched to a gene: 4. The CDR3 runs to 14 residues. CDR1 and CDR2 from the germline V gene are SGHRS and YFSETQ.